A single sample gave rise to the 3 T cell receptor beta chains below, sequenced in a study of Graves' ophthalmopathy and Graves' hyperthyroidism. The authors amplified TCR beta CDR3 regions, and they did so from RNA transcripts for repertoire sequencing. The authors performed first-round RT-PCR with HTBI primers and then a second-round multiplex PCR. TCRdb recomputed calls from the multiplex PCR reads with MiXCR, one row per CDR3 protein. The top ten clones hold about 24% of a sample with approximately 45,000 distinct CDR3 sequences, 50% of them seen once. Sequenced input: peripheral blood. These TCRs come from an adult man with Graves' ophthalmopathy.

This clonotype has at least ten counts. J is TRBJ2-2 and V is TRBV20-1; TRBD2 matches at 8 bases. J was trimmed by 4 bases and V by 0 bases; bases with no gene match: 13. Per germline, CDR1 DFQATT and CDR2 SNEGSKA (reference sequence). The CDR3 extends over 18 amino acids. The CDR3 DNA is TGCAGTGCTAGAGATCCCGGGGGGGGGCCGTTGATCACCGGGGAGCTGTTTTTT. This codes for CSARDPGGGPLITGELFF.

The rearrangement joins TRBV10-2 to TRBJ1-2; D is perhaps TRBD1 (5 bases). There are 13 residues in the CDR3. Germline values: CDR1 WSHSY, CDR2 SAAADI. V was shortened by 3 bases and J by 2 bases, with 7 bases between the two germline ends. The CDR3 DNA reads TGCGCCAGCAGTGAATCAGGGAACTATGGCTACACCTTC. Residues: CASSESGNYGYTF.

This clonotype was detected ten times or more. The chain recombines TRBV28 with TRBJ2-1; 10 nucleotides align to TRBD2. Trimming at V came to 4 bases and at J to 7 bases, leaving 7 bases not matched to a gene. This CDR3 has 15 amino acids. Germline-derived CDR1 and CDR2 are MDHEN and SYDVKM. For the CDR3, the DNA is TGTGCCAGCAGTTCCCTAGCGGGAGCTTGGAATGAGCAGTTCTTC. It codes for CASSSLAGAWNEQFF.